This note documents a single T cell receptor (beta chain) sequence. The antigen is undetermined. The sample is drawn from a study of post-analysis software for immune sequencing data. Background on the study: Included among the disease courses, which were recorded for the cohort, were relapsing-remitting, secondary progressive and progressive-relapsing multiple sclerosis.

Study findings and constraints: Normalized Chao1 diversity was significantly lower in multiple sclerosis patients than in controls. In patients, TRBV5-6, TRBV5-1 and TRBV20-1 belonged to roughly 5 TRBV segments found more frequently than in controls.

Unique molecular identifiers had been added to the TCR beta cDNA libraries. Between 1 and 10 million T cells gave rise to 450,000 to 650,000 cDNA molecules. TCRdb analysed the PCR reads with MiXCR anew, one entry per CDR3 protein. Here the sample spans about 400,000 distinct CDR3 sequences, roughly 38% being singletons. V shed 0 bases and J shed 2 bases, with 6 bases lying between them. This CDR3 comprises 14 residues. Germline CDR1 is SGHRS and CDR2 is YFSETQ. The chain employs TRBV5-1 and TRBJ1-3; D remains unclear. The sample was blood. The sequence was obtained from a girl aged 10 to 17 with multiple sclerosis. CDR3 amino acids: CASSLDGTGNTIYF. Here the CDR3 DNA reads TGCGCCAGCAGCTTGGATGGAACTGGAAACACCATATATTTT.